This section outlines one T cell receptor (beta chain) sequence together with its context. Its antigen specificity is not known. No base-level quality is on record; no much larger clone is a single base apart. This record comes from a study of blood T cell repertoires in COVID-19 (dated by TCRdb to the early 2020s). General notes on the study: The collaborator samples originated in the United States, Italy and Spain and spanned the acute and convalescent phases of COVID-19. The material from the prospective study consisted of cDNA or gDNA derived from T cells, B-cell-depleted T cells, or PBMCs. The dataset comprised deeply sampled blood TCRbeta repertoires from subjects exposed to, actively infected with, or recovered from COVID-19. The repertoires were released in a freely available public database intended as a resource for research on the immune response to SARS-CoV-2. The samples were drawn from two sources: the first 160 participants of the ongoing ImmuneRACE study, and about 1,300 subjects contributed by 6 global collaborators. A de-identified subject ID, COVID-19 status, age in years and sex were almost always included in the sample metadata. Where HLA class I and class II types were available, the types were taken from metadata supplied by the sample provider, not from assay-based typing.

The research as a whole found: The quantity of clinical and demographic metadata differed by source and by participant and was supplied without curation.

The collaborating institutions used their own protocols to collect whole blood in K2EDTA tubes. For TCRbeta analysis, collaborators shipped samples in one of three forms: frozen whole blood, isolated PBMCs, or DNA extracted from either of those sample types. The immunoSEQ Assay, a bias-controlled multiplex PCR, was used to amplify TCRbeta CDR3 regions from genomic DNA. In the authors' own workflow: The number of nucleated cells in each sample was estimated from the amplification of reference gene primers within the assay. To quantify the absolute abundance of each unique TCRbeta CDR3 rearrangement, sequence reads were collapsed and filtered. For each sample, productive Simpson clonality was calculated as the square root of Simpson's diversity index across productive rearrangements. TCRdb re-hosts the immuneACCESS table, in-frame sequences only. Its copies lack some clones; in the studies checked, an unresolved V gene accounts for under half of them, and the cause for the rest is not known. V, J and clone size are those of that table, while D and trimming were read from the DNA. This sample gives around 92,000 clones in total; about 84% of them show up just once. Of the sample, under 30% falls within the top ten clones.

The CDR3 runs 18 amino acids, cysteine and phenylalanine included. Left in the record is the CDR3 DNA by itself, 54 bases read in frame from the first base. V gives up 3 bases and J gives up 1 base, and the segment between their germline ends measures 21 bases. The germline V gene gives CDR1 as SGDLS and CDR2 as YYNGEE. The receptor was derived from a human donor in a cohort sampled during active COVID-19. Specimen: peripheral blood. The chain couples TRBV9 to TRBJ2-3, and TRBD2 may be the D gene, going by 6 matching bases. The base sequence is TGTGCCAGCAGCGCGAGGTCCCCGGAGGGCCTAGGCACAGATACGCAGTATTTT. This sequence encodes CASSARSPEGLGTDTQYF.